This T cell receptor (beta chain) is drawn from a study of long-term antiretroviral therapy in people with HIV. Overall study findings and caveats: Repertoire composition at all time points was dominated by clones that had expanded before ART.

Samples were assayed with immunoSEQ v3.0 at survey level. Sequencing efforts were directed toward about 35,000-50,000 T-cell genomes per sample. The repertoire was sequenced with immunoSEQ multiplex PCR; TCRdb's copy has only in-frame clones and lacks some. The profile shows approximately 15,000 clones, about 80% of them singletons. Germline lookup yields CDR1 MNHEY and CDR2 SVGAGI. The CDR3 is 15 amino acids. Trimming cost V 4 bases and J 6 bases; bases outside gene matches: 5. On this clone: As yet, its antigen is unknown.

The sample consisted of unsorted PBMCs, taken 1.5 years before starting antiretroviral therapy. This TCR was sampled from a woman aged 45-65 years with HIV. The chain has TRBV6-5 and TRBJ2-4, with TRBD2 matching 11 bases. The CDR3 loop is CASSSSGGRRNIQYF. The DNA of the CDR3 is TGTGCCAGCAGTTCTAGCGGGGGGCGTCGAAACATTCAGTACTTC.